These 20 T cell receptor beta chains originate from one sample sequenced in a study of OX40 agonist ivuxolimab in advanced cancers. Repertoires were generated with immunoSEQ multiplex PCR, while TCRdb's copy carries only in-frame clones and drops some. This sample carries over 55,000 clones, 75% to 90% of them seen once, and the ten largest clones take 10% to 13%. The specimen comprised CD4+ or CD8+ T cells sorted from blood, sampled in a trial of the OX40 agonist ivuxolimab. The receptor set was obtained from an adult with an advanced solid tumor such as melanoma, head and neck, liver or kidney cancer.

The gene calls are TRBV28 and TRBJ2-7; possible D gene TRBD2, 6 bases. Trimming removed 7 bases from V and 2 bases from J, with 18 bases in between. CDR1 is MDHEN, CDR2 SYDVKM, per germline. The CDR3 loop spans 15 amino acids. CDR3 sequence (DNA): TGTGCCAGCAAACCTCCGGGACTCAAGGCCTACGAGCAGTACTTC. Its protein product is CASKPPGLKAYEQYF.

The V call is TRBV4-1, the J call TRBJ1-5, with D perhaps matching TRBD1 (5 bases). The V gene's germline CDR1 is MGHRA and CDR2 YSYEKL. Trimming cost V 1 base and J 4 bases, with 11 bases left between them. The CDR3 runs to 15 residues. The CDR3: CASSQVGGENQPQHF. For the CDR3, the DNA is TGCGCCAGCAGCCAAGTTGGGGGGGAAAATCAGCCCCAGCATTTT.

J is TRBJ2-5 and V is TRBV5-1; D is unclear. Per germline, CDR1 SGHRS and CDR2 YFSETQ. CDR3 length equals 15 residues. V was cut by 1 base and J by 5 bases, with 15 bases left in between. The CDR3 sequence is CASSLNGQPRETQYF. The CDR3 DNA reads as TGCGCCAGCAGCTTGAACGGTCAACCAAGGGAGACCCAGTACTTC. Using reference TRBV5-1 and TRBJ2-5 for the parts outside the CDR3, the full variable domain is KAGVTQTPRYLIKTRGQQVTLSCSPISGHRSVSWYQQTPGQGLQFLFEYFSETQRNKGNFPGRFSGRQFSNSRSEMNVSTLELGDSALYLCASSLNGQPRETQYFGPGTRLLVL.

The J gene is TRBJ2-1, the V gene TRBV5-1; 7 bases match TRBD2. The CDR3 covers 15 residues. The V segment lost 3 bases and the J segment 3 bases; nucleotides outside the gene matches: 6. From germline, CDR1 is SGHRS and CDR2 YFSETQ. CDR3 amino acids: CASSSTSVIYNEQFF. The CDR3, as DNA: TGCGCCAGCAGCTCTACTAGCGTTATCTACAATGAGCAGTTCTTC.

The chain combines TRBV5-6 with TRBJ1-3; perhaps TRBD1 as D (5 bases). Germline lookup yields CDR1 SGHDT and CDR2 YYEEEE. Trimming removed 4 bases from V and 0 bases from J, with 11 bases in between. The CDR3 is made up of 15 amino acids. The CDR3 DNA sequence: TGTGCCAGCAGCCAGGACACCTACTCTGGAAACACCATATATTTT. This codes for CASSQDTYSGNTIYF.

A single count supports this clone. The DNA of the CDR3 is TGTGCCAGCCGGACTAGCGGGAGTGGCAATGAGCAGTTCTTC. Encoded protein: CASRTSGSGNEQFF. This chain links TRBV6-4 with TRBJ2-1; the match to TRBD2 covers 13 bases. Germline V gene data show CDR1 as MRHNA and CDR2 as SNTAGT. This CDR3 has 14 residues. V shed 8 bases, J shed 6 bases, and the junction held 4 bases outside the gene matches.

CDR3 DNA: TGTGCCAGCAGCTTCTTAGCGGGGGGAACCTACGAGCAGTACTTC. As protein: CASSFLAGGTYEQYF. This chain uses TRBV11-3 with TRBJ2-7, with 10 bases aligning to TRBD2. The CDR3 spans 15 residues. CDR1 is SGHNT and CDR2 is YENEEA in the germline V gene. V was clipped by 3 bases and J by 2 bases; unmatched bases: 4.

V and J are TRBV18 and TRBJ1-2; D gene uncertain. Per germline, CDR1 KGHSH and CDR2 LQKENI. V was trimmed by 2 bases and J by 9 bases, leaving 13 bases between them. The CDR3 extends over 13 amino acids. This chain's CDR3 is CASSPGAAESYTF. CDR3 DNA: TGTGCCAGCTCACCAGGAGCGGCTGAGAGCTACACCTTC.

The chain carries TRBV18 and TRBJ1-2; 10 bases align to TRBD1. The CDR3 sequence is 15 residues long. The V segment lost 3 bases and the J segment 8 bases; nucleotides outside the gene matches: 9. In germline, CDR1 is KGHSH, CDR2 LQKENI. The CDR3 DNA is TGTGCCAGCTCACCCAACCCGGGACAGGGGATGGGCTACACCTTC. Translation: CASSPNPGQGMGYTF.

The chain couples TRBV6-5 to TRBJ1-1; D is perhaps TRBD1 (6 bases). Germline CDR1 reads MNHEY; CDR2 reads SVGAGI. V shed 5 bases and J shed 3 bases, with 13 bases lying between them. The CDR3 has 14 amino acids. The CDR3 sequence is CASSPGQSYTEAFF. The CDR3 DNA sequence: TGTGCCAGCAGTCCGGGACAAAGTTACACTGAAGCTTTCTTT.

V is TRBV4-2 and J is TRBJ2-1; a weak D match, TRBD2 (5 bases). The V gene's germline CDR1 is LGHNA and CDR2 YNFKEQ. Trimming pared 3 bases from V and 6 bases from J, leaving 12 bases between. The CDR3 is 14 residues long. CDR3 bases: TGTGCCAGCAGCCAGGGGAGACTACGCAATGAGCAGTTCTTC. As protein: CASSQGRLRNEQFF.

The chain has TRBV4-2 and TRBJ2-7; D might be TRBD2 (5 bases). CDR3 length equals 13 residues. The V gene lost 4 bases and the J gene lost 3 bases, with 10 bases spanning the gap. From germline, CDR1 is LGHNA and CDR2 YNFKEQ. CDR3 sequence (DNA): TGTGCCAGCAGCCCCGGACTCCTCTACGAGCAGTACTTC. Translating gives CASSPGLLYEQYF.

The V call is TRBV6-1, the J call TRBJ2-7; no reliable D call. Germline CDR1 and CDR2: MNHNS and SASEGT. V lost 1 base, J lost 2 bases, and 9 bases lay in between. CDR3 length: 14 amino acids. The CDR3 region is CASSEGADTYEQYF. CDR3 DNA: TGTGCCAGCAGTGAAGGGGCAGATACCTACGAGCAGTACTTC.

The chain has TRBV7-2 and TRBJ2-5; tentatively, D is TRBD1 or TRBD2 (5 bases each). The ends were cut back, 5 bases at V and 5 bases at J, with 12 bases in the middle. CDR1 is SGHTA and CDR2 is FQGNSA in the germline V gene. The CDR3 covers 13 residues. The DNA for the CDR3 is TGTGCCAGCAGCGTGGTGGGACGGGAGACCCAGTACTTC. Amino acids: CASSVVGRETQYF.

The table lists this clone with a few counts. This chain connects TRBV9 to TRBJ1-5; D gene uncertain. The ends were cut back, 0 bases at V and 7 bases at J, with 8 bases in the middle. CDR1 and CDR2 (germline): SGDLS, YYNGEE. The CDR3 length is 13 residues. Here the CDR3 reads CASSVVEGQPQHF. The CDR3 DNA reads TGTGCCAGCAGCGTAGTGGAAGGGCAGCCCCAGCATTTT.

The chain couples TRBV2 to TRBJ2-3; 9 positions match TRBD1. Germline-derived CDR1 and CDR2 are SNHLY and FYNNEI. This CDR3 is built from 16 residues. Trimming at V came to 6 bases and at J to 4 bases, leaving 11 bases not matched to a gene. The CDR3 spells CASRPGQGRVSDTQYF. The CDR3 DNA is TGTGCCAGCAGGCCCGGACAGGGGAGGGTTTCAGATACGCAGTATTTT.

The J gene is TRBJ1-5, the V gene TRBV14; possibly TRBD1 for D (5 bases). CDR3 length equals 16 residues. CDR1 is SGHDN and CDR2 is FVKESK in the germline V gene. Trimming removed 3 bases from V and 0 bases from J, with 12 bases in between. CDR3 region: CASSQGGPYSNQPQHF. The CDR3 DNA reads TGTGCCAGCAGCCAGGGGGGACCTTATAGCAATCAGCCCCAGCATTTT.

J is TRBJ2-3 and V is TRBV18; maybe TRBD2 (6 bases). Trimming stripped 5 bases from V and 4 bases from J, with 10 bases between. The V gene's germline CDR1 is KGHSH and CDR2 LQKENI. The CDR3 length is 13 residues. CDR3 coding DNA: TGTGCCAGCTCAGCGGGACGGGCAGATACGCAGTATTTT. It specifies CASSAGRADTQYF.

This clone was counted between two and nine times. The rearrangement uses TRBV6-1 and TRBJ1-5; D perhaps matches TRBD1 (6 bases). V was shortened by 6 bases and J by 7 bases, with 16 bases between the two germline ends. The germline CDR1 and CDR2 sequences are MNHNS and SASEGT. CDR3 length: 14 residues. Here the CDR3 reads CASSGGQSDQPQHF. CDR3 in DNA: TGTGCCAGCAGCGGTGGACAGTCCGACCAGCCCCAGCATTTT.

The chain recombines TRBV6-6 with TRBJ2-1; possible D gene TRBD1, 5 bases. The length of the CDR3 is 15 residues. Germline V gives CDR1 MNHNY, CDR2 SVGAGI (reference sequence). Trimming stripped 6 bases from V and 5 bases from J, with 17 bases between. CDR3 in amino acids: CASSQRRGQDNEQFF. The CDR3 region has the DNA TGTGCCAGCAGCCAGCGAAGGGGTCAGGACAATGAGCAGTTCTTC.